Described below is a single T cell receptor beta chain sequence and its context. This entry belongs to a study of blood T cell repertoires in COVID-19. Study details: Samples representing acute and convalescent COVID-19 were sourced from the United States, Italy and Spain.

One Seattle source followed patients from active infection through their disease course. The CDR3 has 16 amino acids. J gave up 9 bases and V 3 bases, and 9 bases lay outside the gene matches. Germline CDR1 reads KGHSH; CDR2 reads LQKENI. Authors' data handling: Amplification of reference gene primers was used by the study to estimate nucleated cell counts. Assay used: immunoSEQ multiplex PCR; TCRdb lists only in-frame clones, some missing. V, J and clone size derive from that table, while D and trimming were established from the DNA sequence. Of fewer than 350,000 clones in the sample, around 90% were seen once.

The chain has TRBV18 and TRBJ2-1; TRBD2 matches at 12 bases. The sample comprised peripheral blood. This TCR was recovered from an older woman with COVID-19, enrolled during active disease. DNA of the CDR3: TGTGCCAGCTCACCGAGCCTAGCGGGGGGGCCTGGTGAGCAGTTCTTC. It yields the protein CASSPSLAGGPGEQFF.